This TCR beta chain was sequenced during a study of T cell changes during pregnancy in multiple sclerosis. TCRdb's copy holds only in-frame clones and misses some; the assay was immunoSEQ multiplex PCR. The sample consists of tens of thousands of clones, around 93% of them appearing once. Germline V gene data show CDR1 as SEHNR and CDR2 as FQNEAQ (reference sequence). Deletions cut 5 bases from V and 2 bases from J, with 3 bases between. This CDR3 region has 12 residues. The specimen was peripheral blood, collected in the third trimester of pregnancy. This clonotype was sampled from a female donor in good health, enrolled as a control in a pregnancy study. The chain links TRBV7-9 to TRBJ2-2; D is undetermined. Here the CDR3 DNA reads TGTGCCAGCAGCCATAACACCGGGGAGCTGTTTTTT. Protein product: CASSHNTGELFF.